The sequence of this TCR beta chain was determined in a study of blood T cell repertoires in COVID-19. Study in general: Collection of acute and convalescent COVID-19 samples took place in the United States, Italy and Spain.

CDR1 is SNHLY, CDR2 FYNNEI, per germline. Deletions cut 6 bases from V and 4 bases from J, with 12 bases between. The CDR3 runs to 13 residues. The assay was immunoSEQ multiplex PCR, and TCRdb's table has in-frame clones only and misses some. The sample includes about 22,000 clones, roughly nine tenths of them seen just once. This clone was seen just once. Material: peripheral blood. The chain has TRBV2 and TRBJ1-2; D not certain. The source is a man between 65 and 80 years old with COVID-19, enrolled during active disease. The DNA for the CDR3 is TGTGCCAGCAGGCCCGGGAGAACCTATGGCTACACCTTC. Amino acids: CASRPGRTYGYTF.